A single sample gave rise to the 10 T cell receptor beta chains below, sequenced in a study of cytomegalovirus exposure and HLA in healthy donors. PCR employed 60 Vbeta and 13 Jbeta primers. Clones were sequenced by immunoSEQ multiplex PCR, and TCRdb holds only the in-frame ones, with some missing. The sample records some 130,000 clones, 77% being singletons. Sequencing used PBMCs. The receptors derive from a male donor in good health and CMV-seropositive.

This sequence joins TRBV27 and TRBJ2-5; D might be TRBD1 (6 bases). Looked up from germline, CDR1 is MNHEY and CDR2 is SMNVEV (reference sequence). The CDR3 totals 15 residues. V was clipped by 4 bases and J by 0 bases, with 12 bases between them. CDR3 nucleotide sequence: TGTGCCAGCAGTTCACCTACAGGGTACCAAGAGACCCAGTACTTC. It specifies CASSSPTGYQETQYF.

The chain joins TRBV28 to TRBJ2-5; TRBD2 matches at 8 bases. CDR3 size: 14 residues. Looked up from germline, CDR1 is MDHEN and CDR2 is SYDVKM. J lost 5 bases, V lost 6 bases, and 8 bases had no gene match. This CDR3 reads CASSLSGRLETQYF. CDR3 bases: TGTGCCAGCAGCTTAAGCGGGAGATTGGAGACCCAGTACTTC. Variable domain in full (rest from reference TRBV28 and TRBJ2-5): DVKVTQSSRYLVKRTGEKVFLECVQDMDHENMFWYRQDPGLGLRLIYFSYDVKMKEKGDIPEGYSVSREKKERFSLILESASTNQTSMYLCASSLSGRLETQYFGPGTRLLVL.

This clone has only one observation. The chain links TRBV28 to TRBJ1-5, with TRBD1 matching over 8 bases. V lost 2 bases, J lost 5 bases, and 5 bases stayed unmatched. The CDR3 covers 15 residues. CDR1 is MDHEN and CDR2 is SYDVKM in the germline V gene. The CDR3 nucleotides are TGTGCCAGCAGTTTAAGCGACAGGGGCTATCAGCCCCAGCATTTT. The encoded protein is CASSLSDRGYQPQHF.

The CDR3 DNA reads as TGTGCCAGCAGTTCGACGGGTATACCTAGCACAGATACGCAGTATTTT. Translation: CASSSTGIPSTDTQYF. This sequence joins TRBV28 and TRBJ2-3, with D unresolved. Trimming shortened V by 4 bases and J by 0 bases, and 14 bases separated the two germline ends. This CDR3 is built from 16 residues. Germline V gene sequence: CDR1 MDHEN, CDR2 SYDVKM.

The rearrangement uses TRBV28 and TRBJ2-5; TRBD1 aligns across 7 bases. The CDR3 has 14 residues. Germline V CDR1 and CDR2: MDHEN, SYDVKM. With V trimmed by 6 bases and J by 1 base, 5 bases remained unmatched. The CDR3 is CASRERGPQETQYF. CDR3 nucleotide sequence: TGTGCCAGCAGGGAGAGGGGGCCCCAAGAGACCCAGTACTTC.

The chain recombines TRBV28 with TRBJ2-5, with TRBD2 identical over 15 bases. Near its end, the DNA agrees better with TRBJ2-7, so the J call may be wrong. The CDR3 is 18 amino acids. Germline V gene lookup returns CDR1 MDHEN and CDR2 SYDVKM. This CDR3 is CASSPRTSGGANPYEQYF. As DNA, the CDR3 is TGTGCCAGCAGTCCCCGGACTAGCGGGGGGGCTAATCCTTACGAGCAGTACTTC.

V is TRBV27 and J is TRBJ2-1, with 11 positions matching TRBD2. Germline lookup yields CDR1 MNHEY and CDR2 SMNVEV (reference sequence). This CDR3 contains 18 residues. The junction had 12 bases not matched to a gene; V was cut back by 3 bases and J by 5 bases. The CDR3: CASSFQPLAGGLNNEQFF. The CDR3 DNA reads as TGTGCCAGCAGTTTCCAGCCTTTAGCGGGGGGGCTAAACAATGAGCAGTTCTTC.

This clone has more than one count but fewer than ten. The V gene is TRBV28, the J gene TRBJ1-1; 7 bases agree with TRBD1. The CDR3 spans 13 residues. The J segment lost 7 bases and the V segment lost 2 bases, leaving 4 bases of the junction unmatched. CDR1 and CDR2 (germline): MDHEN, SYDVKM. The DNA of the CDR3 is TGTGCCAGCAGTTTACCAGGGGGGAATGAAGCTTTCTTT. It translates to CASSLPGGNEAFF. Full variable domain (remainder filled in from reference TRBV28 and TRBJ1-1): DVKVTQSSRYLVKRTGEKVFLECVQDMDHENMFWYRQDPGLGLRLIYFSYDVKMKEKGDIPEGYSVSREKKERFSLILESASTNQTSMYLCASSLPGGNEAFFGQGTRLTVV.

The V gene is TRBV6-1, the J gene TRBJ1-1; D not resolved. The CDR3 length is 14 residues. Germline V gives CDR1 MNHNS, CDR2 SASEGT. Trimming shortened V by 4 bases and J by 1 base, and 10 bases separated the two germline ends. CDR3 amino acids: CASSGNSGNTEAFF. CDR3 in DNA: TGTGCCAGCAGTGGGAACAGTGGGAACACTGAAGCTTTCTTT.

This chain joins TRBV27 and TRBJ1-6, with D perhaps matching TRBD1 (5 bases). V was trimmed by 5 bases and J by 9 bases, leaving 17 bases between them. This CDR3 comprises 15 residues. Germline V lookup: CDR1 MNHEY, CDR2 SMNVEV (reference sequence). CDR3: CASSPSVATVSPLHF. The CDR3, as DNA: TGTGCCAGCAGTCCATCCGTCGCGACAGTTTCACCCCTCCACTTT.